This T cell receptor (beta chain) derives from a study of cytomegalovirus exposure and HLA in healthy donors. General observations from the study: Among the CMV-associated chains, three were confirmed in vitro as specific for CMV antigens.

Germline V gene data show CDR1 as MNHNY and CDR2 as SVGAGI (reference sequence). There are 16 residues in the CDR3. Trimming pared 2 bases from V and 1 base from J, leaving 14 bases between. PCR employed 60 Vbeta and 13 Jbeta primers. The protocol was immunoSEQ multiplex PCR, while the TCRdb copy is restricted to in-frame clones and leaves out a portion. This sample's clone table lists 65,000 to 95,000 clones. Of note for this clone: Its target is not known.

This chain connects TRBV6-6 to TRBJ2-5, with D perhaps TRBD2 (7 bases). Sequences were obtained from PBMCs. This TCR was recovered from a man aged 25 to 40 in good health and CMV-seronegative. DNA of the CDR3: TGTGCCAGCAGTTACGAGGGGGGGGAGGGCCAAGAGACCCAGTACTTC. It translates to CASSYEGGEGQETQYF.